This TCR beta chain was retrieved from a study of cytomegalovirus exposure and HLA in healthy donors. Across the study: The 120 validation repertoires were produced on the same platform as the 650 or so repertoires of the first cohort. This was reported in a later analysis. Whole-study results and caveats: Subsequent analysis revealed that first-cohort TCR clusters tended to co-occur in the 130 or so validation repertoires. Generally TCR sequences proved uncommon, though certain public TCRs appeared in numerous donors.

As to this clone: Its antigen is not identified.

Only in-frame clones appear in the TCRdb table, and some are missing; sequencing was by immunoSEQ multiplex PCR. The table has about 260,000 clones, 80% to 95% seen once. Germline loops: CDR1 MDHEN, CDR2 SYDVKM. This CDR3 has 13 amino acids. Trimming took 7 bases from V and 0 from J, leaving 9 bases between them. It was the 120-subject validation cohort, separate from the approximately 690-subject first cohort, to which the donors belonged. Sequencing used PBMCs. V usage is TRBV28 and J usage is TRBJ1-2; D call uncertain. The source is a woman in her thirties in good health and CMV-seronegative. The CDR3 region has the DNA TGTGCCAGCAAAACACCTGCTAACTATGGCTACACCTTC. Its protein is CASKTPANYGYTF.